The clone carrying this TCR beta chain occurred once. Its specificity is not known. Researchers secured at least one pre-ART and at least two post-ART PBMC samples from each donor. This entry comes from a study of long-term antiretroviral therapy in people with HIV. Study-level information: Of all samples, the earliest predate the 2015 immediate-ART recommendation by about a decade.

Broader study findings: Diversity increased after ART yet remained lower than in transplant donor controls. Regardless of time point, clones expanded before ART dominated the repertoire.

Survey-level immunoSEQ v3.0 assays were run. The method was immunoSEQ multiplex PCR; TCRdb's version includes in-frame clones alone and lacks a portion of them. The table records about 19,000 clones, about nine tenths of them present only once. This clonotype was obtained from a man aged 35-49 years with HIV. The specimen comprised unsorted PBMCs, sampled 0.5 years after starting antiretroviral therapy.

CDR3 amino acids: CASSRWELTRGELFF. CDR3 nucleotides: TGTGCCAGCAGCCGCTGGGAGCTGACTAGGGGGGAGCTGTTTTTT. The V and J genes are TRBV7-2 and TRBJ2-2, with D tentatively TRBD2 (6 bases). From germline, CDR1 is SGHTA and CDR2 FQGNSA. V was shortened by 5 bases and J by 8 bases, with 18 bases between the two germline ends. The CDR3 has 15 amino acids.